Listed below are T cell receptor beta chains from one sample, sequenced in a study of identical twins. Each CDR3 protein gets one entry after TCRdb re-called the 5' RACE reads with MiXCR. The sample lists 1.5 million to 2 million distinct CDR3 sequences, roughly a third occurring once. The sample comprised cord blood. These TCRs come from a newborn girl in good health. Each CDR3 is given with its conserved first and last residue. The D gene is left open where the match is weak. Clone size appears in some rows only: once, few, many, or a class for an expanded clone.

cdr3_aa	cdr3_nt	v_call	clone_size	d_call	j_call
CSARFPEGEQYF	TGCAGTGCTAGATTTCCCGAGGGCGAGCAGTACTTC	TRBV20-1	NA	NA	TRBJ2-7
CASSPQGRVGEAFF	TGTGCCAGCAGTCCACAGGGCCGGGTGGGTGAAGCTTTCTTT	TRBV12-3/TRBV12-4	few	NA	TRBJ1-1
CASSDGLAGAVTDTQYF	TGCGCCAGCAGCGACGGACTAGCGGGGGCCGTCACAGATACGCAGTATTTT	TRBV5-1	NA	TRBD2	TRBJ2-3
CASSPPGTLMNTEAFF	TGTGCCAGCTCACCACCGGGTACGTTGATGAACACTGAAGCTTTCTTT	TRBV18	NA	NA	TRBJ1-1
CASRRTSGGAIDTQYF	TGTGCCAGCAGGAGGACTAGCGGGGGGGCCATAGATACGCAGTATTTT	TRBV11-2	NA	TRBD2	TRBJ2-3
CSARVRHQERLAGTSLSYEQYF	TGCAGTGCTAGAGTAAGGCACCAAGAACGACTAGCGGGCACCTCCCTCTCCTACGAGCAGTACTTC	TRBV20-1	NA	TRBD2	TRBJ2-7
CAISDSSAYTF	TGTGCCATCAGTGACAGCTCGGCTTACACCTTC	TRBV10-3	few	NA	TRBJ1-2
CASSSMHRERYGYTF	TGTGCCAGCAGCTCGATGCACAGGGAGCGTTATGGCTACACCTTC	TRBV13	few	NA	TRBJ1-2
CASSDVSVEQYF	TGTGCCAGCAGTGATGTAAGCGTCGAGCAGTACTTC	TRBV2	once	NA	TRBJ2-7
CASSYTQGADEQYF	TGTGCCAGCAGTTACACACAGGGGGCCGACGAGCAGTACTTC	TRBV6-2/TRBV6-3	NA	TRBD1	TRBJ2-7
CASSLWGKGEKLFF	TGCGCCAGCAGCTTGTGGGGGAAAGGGGAAAAACTGTTTTTT	TRBV5-1	NA	NA	TRBJ1-4
CASSLTSGGRGEQYF	TGTGCCAGCAGTCTGACTAGCGGGGGGCGTGGGGAGCAGTACTTC	TRBV12-3/TRBV12-4	NA	TRBD2	TRBJ2-4
CSARDPLAGVINEQFF	TGCAGTGCTAGGGACCCTCTAGCGGGGGTAATCAATGAGCAGTTCTTC	TRBV20-1	few	TRBD2	TRBJ2-1
CASSQLTVNYGYTF	TGTGCCAGCAGCCAACTGACAGTGAACTATGGCTACACCTTC	TRBV3-1	few	NA	TRBJ1-2
CASREDRASNQPQHF	TGTGCCAGTAGGGAGGACAGGGCCAGCAATCAGCCCCAGCATTTT	TRBV19	few	TRBD1	TRBJ1-5
CASSWGLQIQETQYF	TGTGCCAGCAGCTGGGGACTACAAATCCAAGAGACCCAGTACTTC	TRBV12-3/TRBV12-4	NA	TRBD2	TRBJ2-5
CAISPLPSGPDTDTQYF	TGTGCCATCAGTCCACTCCCTAGCGGCCCCGACACAGATACGCAGTATTTT	TRBV10-3	few	TRBD2	TRBJ2-3
CASSETFSGLAVSYEQYF	TGTGCCAGCAGCGAAACATTCTCCGGACTAGCGGTGTCCTACGAGCAGTACTTC	TRBV7-2	NA	TRBD2	TRBJ2-7
CASSQRGRGPYNEQYF	TGTGCCAGCAGCCAAAGGGGGCGGGGGCCGTACAATGAGCAGTACTTC	TRBV3-1	NA	NA	TRBJ2-7
CASRRTSGGVLSYNEQFF	TGTGCCAGCAGGCGGACTAGCGGGGGGGTTTTAAGTTACAATGAGCAGTTCTTC	TRBV7-7	few	TRBD2	TRBJ2-1
CASSFVVDTAYEQYF	TGTGCCAGCAGTTTCGTCGTGGACACCGCTTACGAGCAGTACTTC	TRBV7-2	NA	NA	TRBJ2-7
CSAGTSGHITFF	TGCAGTGCCGGGACTAGCGGACATATCACGTTCTTC	TRBV20-1	few	TRBD2	TRBJ2-1
CSAWPRVKLAAYEQYF	TGCAGTGCATGGCCCAGGGTAAAACTAGCGGCCTACGAGCAGTACTTC	TRBV20-1	NA	TRBD2	TRBJ2-7
CSVGRQGGSEKLFF	TGCAGTGTTGGCCGACAGGGTGGAAGTGAAAAACTGTTTTTT	TRBV20-1	NA	TRBD1	TRBJ1-4
CASDEASASSYEQYF	TGTGCCAGCGACGAAGCTAGCGCGAGCTCCTACGAGCAGTACTTC	TRBV21-1	few	NA	TRBJ2-7
CSAITEPYEQYF	TGCAGTGCTATCACTGAACCATACGAGCAGTACTTC	TRBV20-1	few	NA	TRBJ2-7
CASSLKLTSGRETQYF	TGTGCCAGCAGCCTGAAATTGACTAGCGGAAGGGAGACCCAGTACTTC	TRBV3-1	NA	TRBD2	TRBJ2-5
CASSSTSGRVETQYF	TGTGCCAGCAGCTCGACTAGCGGGAGGGTAGAGACCCAGTACTTC	TRBV7-2	NA	TRBD2	TRBJ2-5
CASSLAQGLAGANEQFF	TGTGCCAGCAGCTTGGCCCAGGGACTAGCGGGAGCCAATGAGCAGTTCTTC	TRBV11-2	NA	TRBD2	TRBJ2-1
CASSQSRPPHEQYF	TGTGCCAGCAGCCAATCCCGGCCTCCCCACGAGCAGTACTTC	TRBV3-1	few	NA	TRBJ2-7
CAGATDTQYF	TGTGCAGGGGCGACAGATACGCAGTATTTT	TRBV7-9	NA	NA	TRBJ2-3
CASSEDYLGNEQFF	TGTGCCAGCAGCGAAGACTACCTGGGCAATGAGCAGTTCTTC	TRBV11-2	NA	NA	TRBJ2-1
CASSLVGSNQPQHF	TGTGCCAGCAGCTTAGTGGGTAGCAATCAGCCCCAGCATTTT	TRBV7-9	many	NA	TRBJ1-5
CATMPLGDEQFF	TGTGCCACCATGCCTTTGGGGGATGAGCAGTTCTTC	TRBV24-1	many	NA	TRBJ2-1
CSVDSKDSQETQYF	TGCAGCGTTGACTCTAAGGACTCCCAAGAGACCCAGTACTTC	TRBV29-1	many	NA	TRBJ2-5
CASRNKRELGQETQYF	TGTGCCAGCAGGAATAAGCGGGAGTTGGGACAAGAGACCCAGTACTTC	TRBV12-3/TRBV12-4	few	TRBD2	TRBJ2-5
CASSVAAGASYNEQFF	TGTGCCAGCAGCGTAGCAGCGGGGGCCTCCTACAATGAGCAGTTCTTC	TRBV9	NA	TRBD2	TRBJ2-1
CASSRGQQETQYF	TGTGCCAGCTCGCGAGGACAGCAAGAGACCCAGTACTTC	TRBV18	many	NA	TRBJ2-5
CASGFGLSGYGYTF	TGTGCTAGTGGTTTCGGGCTCTCAGGCTATGGCTACACCTTC	TRBV12-5	once	NA	TRBJ1-2
CASSVGSHNEQFF	TGTGCCAGCAGCGTTGGCAGCCACAATGAGCAGTTCTTC	TRBV9	NA	NA	TRBJ2-1
CASTEWEGVETQYF	TGCGCCAGCACCGAGTGGGAAGGAGTAGAGACCCAGTACTTC	TRBV5-1	few	NA	TRBJ2-5